This T cell receptor beta chain was captured in a study of T-cell reconstitution after alpha-beta-depleted transplantation in children. Unique molecular identifiers were used in preparing the TCRbeta library. TCRdb reprocessed the PCR reads with MiXCR, giving one entry per CDR3 protein. Of approximately 390,000 distinct CDR3 sequences listed, approximately 10% are singletons. CDR1 MNHNS and CDR2 SASEGT come from the germline V gene. V lost 4 bases and J 1 base, leaving 10 bases between the germline ends. The CDR3 has 14 amino acids. The chain uses TRBV6-1 and TRBJ2-5; D remains ambiguous. Source: PBMCs from the stem cell graft donor, taken from the stem cell graft. The TCR originated in a human donor who donated a stem cell graft to a child with acute myeloid leukemia. The CDR3 protein is CASSANLFQETQYF. The CDR3 bases are TGTGCCAGCAGTGCTAACCTATTCCAAGAGACCCAGTACTTC.